This T cell receptor (beta chain) was sequenced for a study of control samples from healthy donors and cancer patients. The repertoire was sequenced with immunoSEQ multiplex PCR; TCRdb's copy has only in-frame clones and lacks some. The sample lists roughly 12,000 clones; approximately 93% were seen once. V was cut by 0 bases and J by 1 base, with 3 bases left in between. The CDR3 loop spans 13 amino acids. Germline CDR1 SGHVS, CDR2 FQNEAQ. This clonotype was sampled from a man between 65 and 85 years old with head and neck cancer. The sequenced sample was PBMCs. The chain carries TRBV7-8 and TRBJ1-1; D is unclear. DNA for the CDR3: TGTGCCAGCAGCTTAGCCAGGAACACTGAAGCTTTCTTT. Its translation is CASSLARNTEAFF.